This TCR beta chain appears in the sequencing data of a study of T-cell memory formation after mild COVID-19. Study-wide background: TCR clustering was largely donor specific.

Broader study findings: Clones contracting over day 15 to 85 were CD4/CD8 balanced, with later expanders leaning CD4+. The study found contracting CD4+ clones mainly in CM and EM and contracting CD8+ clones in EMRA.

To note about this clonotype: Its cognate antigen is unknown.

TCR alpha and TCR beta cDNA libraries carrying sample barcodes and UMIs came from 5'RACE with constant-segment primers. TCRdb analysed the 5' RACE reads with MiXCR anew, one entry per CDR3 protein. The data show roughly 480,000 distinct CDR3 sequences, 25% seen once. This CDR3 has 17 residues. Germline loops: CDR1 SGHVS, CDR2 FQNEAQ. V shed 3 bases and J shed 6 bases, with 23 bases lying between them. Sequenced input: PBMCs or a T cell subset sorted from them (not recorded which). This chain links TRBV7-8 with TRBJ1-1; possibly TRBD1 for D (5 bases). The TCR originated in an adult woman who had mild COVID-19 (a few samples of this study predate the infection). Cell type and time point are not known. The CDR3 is CASSFPVGGVRDSEAFF. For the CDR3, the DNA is TGTGCCAGCAGCTTTCCCGTGGGGGGGGTAAGGGACTCTGAAGCTTTCTTT.